Presented here are 30 T cell receptor beta chains from one specimen sequenced in a study of T cell responses to AZD1222 COVID-19 vaccine. The protocol was immunoSEQ multiplex PCR, while the TCRdb copy is restricted to in-frame clones and leaves out a portion. The sample shows approximately 120,000 clones, around 92% of them seen only once. The specimen comprised peripheral blood, sampled on day 0 of AZD1222 vaccination. These receptor sequences come from an adult in good health.

The chain has TRBV6-5 and TRBJ2-5, with no clear D. Germline V gene data show CDR1 as MNHEY and CDR2 as SVGAGI. With 1 base removed from V and 2 bases from J, the gap between germline ends came to 5 bases. This CDR3 region has 13 residues. The CDR3 loop reads CASSYWPQETQYF. The CDR3 region has the DNA TGTGCCAGCAGTTACTGGCCGCAAGAGACCCAGTACTTC.

The CDR3 spells CAIGAGVSYNEQFF. The DNA of the CDR3 is TGTGCCATCGGAGCGGGAGTAAGTTACAATGAGCAGTTCTTC. The V gene is TRBV10-3, the J gene TRBJ2-1; TRBD2 aligns across 8 bases. This CDR3 contains 14 residues. The trim removed 8 bases at V and 4 bases at J, leaving 7 bases unmatched. CDR1 is ENHRY and CDR2 is SYGVKD in the germline V gene.

V is TRBV6-5 and J is TRBJ2-4; D is possibly TRBD2 (5 bases). This CDR3 is 14 amino acids long. V was cut by 7 bases and J by 4 bases, with 14 bases left in between. Per the germline V gene, CDR1 is MNHEY and CDR2 is SVGAGI. Here the CDR3 reads CASKHRDRKNIQYF. The CDR3 nucleotides read TGTGCCAGCAAACACCGGGATCGAAAAAACATTCAGTACTTC.

This clone was detected once. This chain joins TRBV18 and TRBJ2-6; possibly TRBD2 for D (5 bases). This CDR3 has 14 amino acids. Per the germline V gene, CDR1 is KGHSH and CDR2 is LQKENI. V lost 8 bases to trimming and J lost 0 bases, with 8 bases between them. The CDR3 sequence: CASRRDSGANVLTF. The CDR3 DNA reads TGTGCCAGCCGACGGGACTCTGGGGCCAACGTCCTGACTTTC.

This clone was seen just once. This chain links TRBV9 with TRBJ1-5; 7 nucleotides agree with TRBD1. CDR3 length: 14 amino acids. Germline CDR1 reads SGDLS; CDR2 reads YYNGEE. J lost 5 bases, V lost 3 bases, and 5 bases had no gene match. This CDR3 reads CASSEGGGDQPQHF. The DNA for the CDR3 is TGTGCCAGCAGCGAGGGAGGGGGCGATCAGCCCCAGCATTTT.

J is TRBJ2-1 and V is TRBV30, with D possibly TRBD2 on 5 matching bases. Trimming stripped 1 base from V and 0 bases from J, with 10 bases between. The CDR3 has 15 residues. Germline CDR1 reads GTSNPN; CDR2 reads SVGIG (reference sequence). CDR3 sequence: CAWSGRRSSYNEQFF. In DNA, the CDR3 is TGTGCCTGGAGTGGGAGGCGGAGCTCCTACAATGAGCAGTTCTTC.

J is TRBJ2-3 and V is TRBV7-9; 9 positions match TRBD1. J lost 0 bases, V lost 5 bases, and 3 bases had no gene match. From germline, CDR1 is SEHNR and CDR2 FQNEAQ (reference sequence). The CDR3 length is 15 residues. CDR3: CASSPGTGSTDTQYF. CDR3 sequence (DNA): TGTGCCAGCAGCCCCGGGACAGGGAGCACAGATACGCAGTATTTT.

The chain joins TRBV12-5 to TRBJ2-1; 13 bases are shared with TRBD2. The germline gives CDR1 LGHNT, CDR2 FRNRAP. The V gene end was trimmed by 4 bases and the J gene end by 8 bases; junction bases not matched to a gene: 8. The CDR3 extends over 16 amino acids. The CDR3 nucleotides read TGTGCTAGTGGTTCGCCAACTAGCGGGAGGGCCGATGAGCAGTTCTTC. It is translated as CASGSPTSGRADEQFF.

The chain uses TRBV15 and TRBJ2-2; D could derive from TRBD1 or TRBD2 (6 bases each). V lost 3 bases, J lost 6 bases, and 23 bases lay in between. CDR3 size: 18 residues. Germline CDR1 and CDR2: LNHNV and YYDKDF (reference sequence). The CDR3 region has the DNA TGTGCCACCAGCAGGGCGAGAGGGGGGCTACCCTTGGCCGGGGAGCTGTTTTTT. Translation gives CATSRARGGLPLAGELFF.

The chain uses TRBV6-5 and TRBJ1-4; D remains unclear. This CDR3 spans 14 amino acids. Trimming left V 7 bases short and J 0 bases short, with 9 bases between. Germline V gene data show CDR1 as MNHEY and CDR2 as SVGAGI. The DNA of the CDR3 is TGTGCCAGCAAATCTGGGACAACTAATGAAAAACTGTTTTTT. It codes for CASKSGTTNEKLFF.

The CDR3 protein is CASRANSGRANNEQFF. The CDR3 DNA sequence: TGTGCCAGTAGGGCCAATAGCGGGAGGGCAAACAATGAGCAGTTCTTC. This chain joins TRBV19 and TRBJ2-1; TRBD2 matches at 11 bases. Germline V gives CDR1 LNHDA, CDR2 SQIVND (reference sequence). V was pared by 6 bases and J by 5 bases, with 9 bases of the junction left unmatched. This CDR3 has 16 amino acids.

The rearrangement links TRBV5-1 to TRBJ2-1; D gene unclear. Germline V gene data show CDR1 as SGHRS and CDR2 as YFSETQ. The germline V and J ends were trimmed by 0 bases and 6 bases, with 10 bases remaining between them. This CDR3 contains 14 residues. This CDR3 is CASSLGATTNEQFF. As DNA, the CDR3 is TGCGCCAGCAGCTTGGGTGCTACCACCAATGAGCAGTTCTTC.

CDR3 nucleotides: TGTGCCAGCAGCTCACAAGGGGACGCTAACTACAATGAGCAGTTCTTC. Translated: CASSSQGDANYNEQFF. The chain recombines TRBV9 with TRBJ2-1; TRBD1 or TRBD2 may be the D gene (5 bases each). The germline V and J ends were trimmed by 4 bases and 3 bases, with 17 bases remaining between them. CDR1 SGDLS and CDR2 YYNGEE come from the germline V gene. The CDR3 has 16 residues.

This chain links TRBV5-1 with TRBJ2-1; possibly TRBD2 for D (6 bases). From germline, CDR1 is SGHRS and CDR2 YFSETQ. CDR3 length: 16 residues. Trimming removed 2 bases from V and 4 bases from J, with 16 bases in between. The CDR3 sequence is CASSLEGGAGYNEQFF. The CDR3 DNA reads as TGCGCCAGCAGCTTAGAGGGCGGGGCGGGATACAATGAGCAGTTCTTC.

V gene TRBV7-6 combines with J gene TRBJ2-3; 12 bases align to TRBD2. The V gene end was trimmed by 0 bases and the J gene end by 0 bases; junction bases not matched to a gene: 4. The germline V gene encodes CDR1 SGHVS and CDR2 FNYEAQ. The CDR3 runs to 18 residues. CDR3 amino acids: CASSLAGTSGPSTDTQYF. CDR3 nucleotide sequence: TGTGCCAGCAGCTTAGCAGGGACTAGCGGGCCGAGCACAGATACGCAGTATTTT. The complete variable domain, with remaining parts taken from reference TRBV7-6 and TRBJ2-3, reads GAGVSQSPRYKVTKRGQDVALRCDPISGHVSLYWYRQALGQGPEFLTYFNYEAQQDKSGLPNDRFSAERPEGSISTLTIQRTEQRDSAMYRCASSLAGTSGPSTDTQYFGPGTRLTVL.

J is TRBJ2-7 and V is TRBV12-3 or TRBV12-4; TRBD1 matches at 7 bases. V lost 2 bases to trimming and J lost 8 bases; unmatched junction nucleotides: 6. The CDR3 totals 13 residues. This CDR3 is CASSLTTGSKQYF. For the CDR3, the DNA is TGTGCCAGCAGTTTAACGACAGGGAGCAAGCAGTACTTC.

The gene calls are TRBV6-5 and TRBJ2-7; D is perhaps TRBD1 (6 bases). This CDR3 contains 15 residues. Germline assignment: CDR1 MNHEY and CDR2 SVGAGI. V lost 5 bases and J 3 bases, leaving 17 bases between the germline ends. CDR3 DNA: TGTGCCAGCAGTACCGCCGGTCAGGGGAACTACGAGCAGTACTTC. This translates into CASSTAGQGNYEQYF.

The chain recombines TRBV6-5 with TRBJ1-2; D is perhaps TRBD1 (6 bases). Deletions cut 10 bases from V and 7 bases from J, with 16 bases between. This CDR3 contains 12 residues. Germline V gene lookup returns CDR1 MNHEY and CDR2 SVGAGI. This CDR3 is CATFNRVGGYTF. The CDR3 bases are TGTGCCACTTTCAACAGGGTCGGTGGCTACACCTTC.

The genes are TRBV18 and TRBJ2-1; TRBD2 agrees at 8 bases. Germline values: CDR1 KGHSH, CDR2 LQKENI. This CDR3 region has 16 residues. Trimming took 3 bases from V and 6 from J; bases not matched to a gene: 10. For the CDR3, the DNA is TGTGCCAGCTCACCCCCCGCAAGCGGGAGAATCAATGAGCAGTTCTTC. Encoded protein: CASSPPASGRINEQFF.

The V call is TRBV3-1 (or the pseudogene TRBV3-2), the J call TRBJ2-2; D gene unclear. Trimming took off 4 bases at V and 5 bases at J, with 2 bases between the two ends. The CDR3 is made up of 11 amino acids. Germline CDR1 is LGHDT and CDR2 is YNNKEL (reference sequence). CDR3 bases: TGTGCCAGCAGCCTAACCGGGGAGCTGTTTTTT. Its protein is CASSLTGELFF.

The chain links TRBV15 to TRBJ1-6, with TRBD1 matching over 7 bases. Unmatched junction bases numbered 10, after V lost 9 bases and J lost 8 bases. This CDR3 is 14 amino acids long. Germline CDR1 reads LNHNV; CDR2 reads YYDKDF (reference sequence). CDR3 region: CATRATGRHSPLHF. In nucleotides, the CDR3 is TGTGCCACTCGGGCGACAGGGAGGCATTCACCCCTCCACTTT.

The chain combines TRBV15 with TRBJ1-1; D gene uncertain. There are 13 residues in the CDR3. Trimming removed 3 bases at V and 1 base at J, with 6 bases between. Germline assignment: CDR1 LNHNV and CDR2 YYDKDF (reference sequence). CDR3 DNA: TGTGCCACCAGCAGGACACCGAACACTGAAGCTTTCTTT. Protein product: CATSRTPNTEAFF.

The chain couples TRBV20-1 to TRBJ2-7; TRBD2 is a possible D gene (6 bases). Deletions cut 5 bases from V and 3 bases from J, with 8 bases between. Germline lookup yields CDR1 DFQATT and CDR2 SNEGSKA (reference sequence). The CDR3 runs 11 residues. The CDR3 region is CSARRVYEQYF. In DNA, the CDR3 is TGCAGTGCTCGGAGGGTCTACGAGCAGTACTTC.

The V and J genes are TRBV15 and TRBJ1-6, with D possibly being TRBD1 (5 bases). Looked up from germline, CDR1 is LNHNV and CDR2 is YYDKDF (reference sequence). This CDR3 region has 16 residues. Trimming removed 0 bases from V and 7 bases from J, with 13 bases in between. This CDR3 is CATSRERTGGNSPLHF. CDR3 DNA sequence: TGTGCCACCAGCAGAGAGAGGACTGGGGGGAATTCACCCCTCCACTTT. The full variable domain, rest sourced from reference TRBV15 and TRBJ1-6, is DAMVIQNPRYQVTQFGKPVTLSCSQTLNHNVMYWYQQKSSQAPKLLFHYYDKDFNNEADTPDNFQSRRPNTSFCFLDIRSPGLGDTAMYLCATSRERTGGNSPLHFGNGTRLTVT.

The chain uses TRBV7-9 and TRBJ2-5; weak D call: TRBD1 (5 bases). The V end lost 6 bases, the J end lost 1 base, and 9 bases lay between the germline ends. Per germline, CDR1 SEHNR and CDR2 FQNEAQ (reference sequence). There are 13 residues in the CDR3. CDR3 sequence (DNA): TGTGCCAGCAGAGGGGCAGGCCAAGAGACCCAGTACTTC. Protein: CASRGAGQETQYF.

This chain joins TRBV12-3 or TRBV12-4 and TRBJ1-5, with 7 bases fitting TRBD1. J lost 3 bases, V lost 8 bases, and 4 bases had no gene match. This CDR3 is 13 amino acids long. CDR3 sequence (DNA): TGTGCCAGCTTGGGACAGCTCAATCAGCCCCAGCATTTT. Its translation: CASLGQLNQPQHF.

CDR3 nucleotides: TGCAGCGCCTCATGGGGCGAGCAGTACTTC. Translated: CSASWGEQYF. The chain employs TRBV29-1 and TRBJ2-7; D is uncertain. Germline V gives CDR1 SQVTM, CDR2 ANQGSEA. This CDR3 is built from 10 residues. V lost 7 bases, J lost 6 bases, and 10 bases lay in between.

This rearrangement joins TRBV18 to TRBJ2-3, with 14 bases that match TRBD2. CDR1 is KGHSH, CDR2 LQKENI, per germline. The V and J ends lost 3 bases and 4 bases, in that order; junction bases with no gene match: 3. CDR3 length equals 16 residues. In nucleotides, the CDR3 is TGTGCCAGCTCACCCGGGACTAGCGGGAGCGCAGATACGCAGTATTTT. This translates into CASSPGTSGSADTQYF.

The V gene is TRBV12-3 or TRBV12-4, the J gene TRBJ2-1; 8 bases match TRBD1. J was trimmed by 9 bases and V by 6 bases; bases with no gene match: 7. The CDR3 loop spans 13 amino acids. The DNA of the CDR3 is TGTGCCAGCAGCCAGGACAGGGAGGTTGAGCAGTTCTTC. It encodes CASSQDREVEQFF.

The rearrangement links TRBV5-1 to TRBJ1-1; possibly TRBD1 for D (6 bases). The CDR3 loop spans 15 amino acids. Deletions cut 5 bases from V and 2 bases from J, with 16 bases between. Germline lookup yields CDR1 SGHRS and CDR2 YFSETQ. The CDR3 DNA is TGCGCCAGCAGGCCATCAACAGGGCTTAACACTGAAGCTTTCTTT. Amino acids: CASRPSTGLNTEAFF.